Here is one T cell receptor beta chain with its context. The antigen remains unidentified. Sequencing used immunoSEQ multiplex PCR; TCRdb keeps in-frame clones, though not all of them. The sample has 150,000 or so clones; approximately 87% are singletons. This record belongs to a study of radiation and T cells in renal cell carcinoma. Overall study context: Nephrectomy followed 15 Gy stereotactic body radiation by 4 weeks. Study-level findings and limits: No pretreatment tumor biopsies were available for baseline clonotypes. In blood, top tumor clones expanded by 2 weeks, shrinking by 4.

Germline assignment: CDR1 SGHNT and CDR2 YYREEE (reference sequence). The CDR3 runs 14 residues. V shed 4 bases and J shed 7 bases, with 18 bases lying between them. Time point described: baseline pretreatment blood. Regarding treatment: 15 Gy SBRT to primary tumor, nephrectomy 4 weeks later. This renal cell carcinoma was of the clear cell type. The sequenced sample was blood, obtained from a patient whose treatment included radiotherapy and nephrectomy. The chain recombines TRBV5-4 with TRBJ2-7; the D gene is possibly TRBD2 (5 bases). The sequence came from a woman in her fifties or sixties with renal cell carcinoma. CDR3 sequence (DNA): TGTGCCAGCAGCCCCCAAACCGTACCGGGGGAGCAGTACTTC. Translation: CASSPQTVPGEQYF.